The source of this TCR beta chain is a study of regulatory T cells in long-lasting Graves disease. Researchers made TCR beta libraries by using iRepertoire HTBI primers and running Arm-PCR on CDR3 regions. One entry per CDR3 protein, called by TCRdb with MiXCR from the multiplex PCR reads. The data hold a few hundred thousand distinct CDR3 sequences, with 23% observed a single time. This CDR3 region has 17 residues. J gave up 0 bases and V 3 bases, and 10 bases lay outside the gene matches. The germline V gene has CDR1 SQVTM and CDR2 ANQGSEA. In its sample, this clonotype was seen many times. Time point meaning: persistent/refractory GD, antithyroid drugs over 5 years with positive TRAb. Construction of the TCR library relied on RNA isolated from PBMCs.

This TCR derives from a woman in her thirties or forties with Graves disease. Sequencing used peripheral blood mononuclear cells (PBMCs), obtained when the disease was refractory, from a patient treated with antithyroid drugs. This chain links TRBV29-1 with TRBJ1-2; the match to TRBD1 covers 10 bases. The DNA for the CDR3 is TGCAGCGTTGAGTACCCGGGACAGGGGACAGCTAACTATGGCTACACCTTC. Amino acid sequence: CSVEYPGQGTANYGYTF.